Below are 26 T cell receptor beta chains sequenced from a single sample in a study of vaccination and CD4 T cells after COVID-19. The treatment: approximately 9-day PBMC culture with coronavirus spike peptide pools or control peptides (ViraFEST assay). Their antigens are not known. At the Johns Hopkins FTIC core, DNA taken from cultured CD4+ T cells was sequenced by way of the Oncomine TCR Beta short-read assay. TCRdb fed the PCR reads into MiXCR, producing one record per CDR3 protein. The sample has 20,000 to 25,000 distinct CDR3 sequences, under 65% seen once. Sequencing used CD4+ T cells from blood, cultured in vitro, obtained after SARS-CoV-2 vaccination. These receptors originate from a human donor who received a COVID-19 vaccine.

The chain links TRBV6-1 to TRBJ1-5; D call uncertain. Deletions cut 6 bases from V and 3 bases from J, with 6 bases between. The CDR3 runs to 12 residues. Germline CDR1 and CDR2: MNHNS and SASEGT. Written as DNA, the CDR3 is TGTGCCAGCAGCGCCCCCAATCAGCCCCAGCATTTT. Its translation is CASSAPNQPQHF.

In its sample, this clonotype was seen a few times. The V call is TRBV7-9, the J call TRBJ1-6, with 8 bases that match TRBD1. The ends lost 5 bases at V and 10 bases at J; junction bases unmatched: 10. The CDR3 is made up of 15 amino acids. CDR1 SEHNR and CDR2 FQNEAQ come from the germline V gene (reference sequence). Here the CDR3 DNA reads TGTGCCAGCAGCACAGGACAGGGTTGGGAGTCACCCCTCCACTTT. This gives the protein CASSTGQGWESPLHF.

V and J are TRBV20-1 and TRBJ1-6, with TRBD1 as a possible D gene (5 bases). V lost 5 bases and J 4 bases, leaving 12 bases between the germline ends. CDR1 DFQATT and CDR2 SNEGSKA come from the germline V gene (reference sequence). This CDR3 spans 14 amino acids. The CDR3 coding sequence is TGCAGTGCTGCTAACAGGTATTATAATTCACCCCTCCACTTT. The encoded protein is CSAANRYYNSPLHF.

The chain employs TRBV19 and TRBJ1-2; TRBD1 aligns across 11 bases. Trimming removed 5 bases from V and 4 bases from J; junction bases left unmatched: 15. This CDR3 comprises 18 residues. The germline V gene encodes CDR1 LNHDA and CDR2 SQIVND (reference sequence). The CDR3 coding sequence is TGTGCCAGTAGTTCTCCCCCGGGACAGGGGGAGAGGGGCTATGGCTACACCTTC. It translates to CASSSPPGQGERGYGYTF.

This CDR3 reads CATSDLTHIERPYEQYF. CDR3 DNA: TGTGCCACCAGTGATTTGACTCACATCGAGAGGCCCTACGAGCAGTACTTC. The chain carries TRBV24-1 and TRBJ2-7; D is unclear. The V gene lost 0 bases and the J gene lost 2 bases, with 16 bases spanning the gap. The CDR3 extends over 17 amino acids. CDR1 and CDR2 from the germline V gene are KGHDR and SFDVKD.

The chain links TRBV15 to TRBJ1-2, with TRBD1 matching 8 bases. After removal of 4 bases from V and 3 bases from J, the junction contained 4 bases not matched to a gene. Germline V gene sequence: CDR1 LNHNV, CDR2 YYDKDF (reference sequence). This CDR3 contains 14 residues. The CDR3 region has the DNA TGTGCCACCAGCATAGACAGGGGTTACTATGGCTACACCTTC. This gives the protein CATSIDRGYYGYTF.

This chain uses TRBV10-3 with TRBJ1-3, with D maybe TRBD1 (5 bases). The CDR3 consists of 13 residues. Looked up from germline, CDR1 is ENHRY and CDR2 is SYGVKD. Trimming left V 9 bases short and J 7 bases short, with 16 bases between. The CDR3 coding sequence is TGTGCCATTAAAGCAGGGTTTATGAACACCATATATTTT. This encodes CAIKAGFMNTIYF.

The J gene is TRBJ1-5, the V gene TRBV5-6; D possibly corresponds to TRBD1 (5 bases). Germline CDR1 SGHDT, CDR2 YYEEEE. The CDR3 covers 13 residues. Trimming removed 4 bases from V and 5 bases from J, with 10 bases in between. As DNA, the CDR3 is TGTGCCAGCAGCCGGCAGGGTCATCAGCCCCAGCATTTT. Translation gives CASSRQGHQPQHF.

This clonotype was detected only once. V gene TRBV18 combines with J gene TRBJ2-7; D unresolved. V was shortened by 4 bases and J by 3 bases, with 10 bases between the two germline ends. This CDR3 is built from 13 residues. Germline V gene sequence: CDR1 KGHSH, CDR2 LQKENI. CDR3 sequence reads: CASSLNPHYEQYF. Written as DNA, the CDR3 is TGTGCCAGCTCACTGAACCCCCACTACGAGCAGTACTTC.

Sample share makes this clonotype medium-sized. The chain employs TRBV2 and TRBJ1-6, with D hard to call. The CDR3 has 13 residues. Trimming pared 8 bases from V and 7 bases from J, leaving 12 bases between. The germline gives CDR1 SNHLY, CDR2 FYNNEI. CDR3 sequence (DNA): TGTGCCAGCGAGGCCGACCGCAATTCACCCCTCCACTTT. Protein product: CASEADRNSPLHF.

V and J are TRBV7-6 and TRBJ2-3; D possibly uses TRBD1 or TRBD2 (5 bases each). Between the trimmed V and J ends, which lost 1 base and 6 bases, there was a span of 11 bases. The CDR3 is 14 amino acids. Germline V gene sequence: CDR1 SGHVS, CDR2 FNYEAQ. The CDR3 spells CASSLVGWGDTQYF. CDR3 bases: TGTGCCAGCAGCTTAGTGGGCTGGGGGGATACGCAGTATTTT.

The sample holds one count of this clonotype. CDR3 sequence reads: CASSHRGQGTGELFF. CDR3 coding DNA: TGTGCCAGCAGTCACAGGGGGCAGGGCACCGGGGAGCTGTTTTTT. This chain links TRBV25-1 with TRBJ2-2; 9 bases line up with TRBD1. V was pared by 5 bases and J by 4 bases, with 5 bases of the junction left unmatched. The germline CDR1 and CDR2 sequences are MGHDK and SYGVNS. The CDR3 runs 15 residues.

The chain uses TRBV6-2 or TRBV6-3 and TRBJ1-6; no clear D gene. CDR1 and CDR2 from the germline V gene are MNHEY and SVGEGT. V gave up 8 bases and J gave up 5 bases, with 4 bases separating them. The CDR3 length is 11 residues. The CDR3, as DNA: TGTGCCAGCCCGAATAATTCACCCCTCCACTTT. Protein: CASPNNSPLHF.

This CDR3 is CSVETIRTGSYEQYF. The DNA for the CDR3 is TGCAGCGTTGAAACTATTCGGACAGGTTCCTACGAGCAGTACTTC. The rearrangement uses TRBV29-1 and TRBJ2-7; 7 nucleotides agree with TRBD1. V trimming: 2 bases; J trimming: 1 base; junction bases outside the gene matches: 8. This CDR3 region has 15 residues. In germline, CDR1 is SQVTM, CDR2 ANQGSEA.

The chain carries TRBV27 and TRBJ2-7; the D gene is possibly TRBD2 (6 bases). The CDR3 is made up of 15 amino acids. Germline V gene data show CDR1 as MNHEY and CDR2 as SMNVEV (reference sequence). The V end lost 6 bases, the J end lost 0 bases, and 15 bases lay between the germline ends. DNA of the CDR3: TGTGCCAGCAGACCCTTGGGAGGACTCTCCTACGAGCAGTACTTC. As protein: CASRPLGGLSYEQYF.

The rearrangement links TRBV28 to TRBJ1-5; no definite D call. Deletions cut 6 bases from V and 3 bases from J, with 6 bases between. CDR1 and CDR2 (germline): MDHEN, SYDVKM. The CDR3 consists of 12 residues. In nucleotides, the CDR3 is TGTGCCAGCAGCTCCCCCAATCAGCCCCAGCATTTT. This translates into CASSSPNQPQHF.

This chain links TRBV2 with TRBJ1-1; perhaps TRBD1 as D (6 bases). The germline V gene encodes CDR1 SNHLY and CDR2 FYNNEI. The V end was cut by 8 bases, the J end by 4 bases, with 14 bases between. This CDR3 comprises 13 residues. As DNA, the CDR3 is TGTGCCAGCGAGGGCCCCAGGGGCACTGAAGCTTTCTTT. This encodes CASEGPRGTEAFF.

The chain joins TRBV20-1 to TRBJ2-5, with 9 bases that match TRBD2. The CDR3 runs 16 residues. Per the germline V gene, CDR1 is DFQATT and CDR2 is SNEGSKA (reference sequence). The V segment lost 0 bases and the J segment 4 bases; nucleotides outside the gene matches: 9. CDR3 in DNA: TGCAGTGCTAGAGATTATGGCGGGGGGGCGGGAGAGACCCAGTACTTC. This sequence encodes CSARDYGGGAGETQYF.

The genes are TRBV3-1 and TRBJ1-2; possibly TRBD1 for D (5 bases). The V end lost 1 base, the J end lost 5 bases, and 14 bases lay between the germline ends. The CDR3 has 15 amino acids. Per the germline V gene, CDR1 is LGHDT and CDR2 is YNNKEL (reference sequence). CDR3 region: CASSQAGRGGYGYTF. The CDR3 DNA is TGTGCCAGCAGCCAAGCCGGACGGGGGGGGTATGGCTACACCTTC.

This clonotype has only a few counts. This rearrangement joins TRBV20-1 to TRBJ1-6; 7 nucleotides align to TRBD1. Germline V gives CDR1 DFQATT, CDR2 SNEGSKA (reference sequence). This CDR3 spans 15 amino acids. J lost 2 bases, V lost 2 bases, and 3 bases had no gene match. In DNA, the CDR3 is TGCAGTGCTAGAATCCAGGGGGCCTATAATTCACCCCTCCACTTT. This gives the protein CSARIQGAYNSPLHF.

This clonotype was recorded a few times. The CDR3 here is CASGRQGETQYF. The CDR3 region has the DNA TGTGCCAGCGGTAGACAGGGAGAGACCCAGTACTTC. This chain connects TRBV27 to TRBJ2-5; TRBD1 aligns across 7 bases. This CDR3 spans 12 amino acids. Germline V gene lookup returns CDR1 MNHEY and CDR2 SMNVEV (reference sequence). J was trimmed by 4 bases and V by 8 bases; bases with no gene match: 4.

The chain recombines TRBV7-9 with TRBJ1-3; D remains ambiguous. Germline CDR1 and CDR2: SEHNR and FQNEAQ (reference sequence). The CDR3 is made up of 17 amino acids. Trimming pared 7 bases from V and 0 bases from J, leaving 19 bases between. The CDR3 spells CASMSQENLSSGNTIYF. In nucleotides, the CDR3 is TGTGCCAGCATGAGCCAGGAGAATCTGAGCTCTGGAAACACCATATATTTT.

This clonotype was observed a few times. The V call is TRBV6-1, the J call TRBJ1-2, with TRBD1 as a possible D gene (5 bases). The CDR3 has 15 residues. The V end lost 5 bases, the J end lost 4 bases, and 17 bases lay between the germline ends. From germline, CDR1 is MNHNS and CDR2 SASEGT. As DNA, the CDR3 is TGTGCCAGCAGTCCCGGGGGAATCAAGACCTATGGCTACACCTTC. Amino acids: CASSPGGIKTYGYTF.

V is TRBV24-1 and J is TRBJ1-3; perhaps TRBD1 as D (6 bases). Germline loops: CDR1 KGHDR, CDR2 SFDVKD. Trimming pared 9 bases from V and 0 bases from J, leaving 20 bases between. The CDR3 extends over 17 amino acids. The CDR3 reads CATHLFFRDNSGNTIYF. The CDR3 DNA follows: TGTGCCACCCACCTCTTCTTCCGGGACAACTCTGGAAACACCATATATTTT.

The J gene is TRBJ2-3, the V gene TRBV5-4; D ambiguous. With 4 bases removed from V and 2 bases from J, the gap between germline ends came to 5 bases. Germline V lookup: CDR1 SGHNT, CDR2 YYREEE (reference sequence). This CDR3 spans 12 amino acids. The CDR3 sequence is CASSPNTDTQYF. Here the CDR3 DNA reads TGTGCCAGCAGCCCAAACACAGATACGCAGTATTTT.

This clonotype was counted once. One junction end does not reproduce the germline sequence, and a read error may be involved. This chain joins TRBV7-8 and TRBJ2-5; D is undetermined. The CDR3 runs to 12 residues. Per germline, CDR1 SGHVS and CDR2 FQNEAQ. The CDR3 sequence: CVSSRYQETQYF. CDR3 nucleotides: TGTGTCAGCAGCCGATACCAAGAGACCCAGTACTTC. Full variable domain (remainder filled in from reference TRBV7-8 and TRBJ2-5): GAGVSQSPRYKVAKRGQDVALRCDPISGHVSLFWYQQALGQGPEFLTYFQNEAQLDKSGLPSDRFFAERPEGSVSTLKIQRTQQEDSAVYLCVSSRYQETQYFGPGTRLLVL.